Listed below are T cell receptor beta chains from one sample, sequenced in a study of cytomegalovirus exposure and HLA in healthy donors. The method was immunoSEQ multiplex PCR; TCRdb's version includes in-frame clones alone and lacks a portion of them. This table has 60,000 to 75,000 clones, about 96% appearing once. The sample comprised PBMCs. Source of these receptors: a man younger than 35 in good health and CMV-seronegative. Each CDR3 is given with its conserved first and last residue. D genes are given only for firm matches. Expanded clones get a size class; other rows say once, few or many, or leave the size out.

abundance: -; j_gene: TRBJ2-1; d_gene: -; v_gene: TRBV7-9; CDR3nt: TGTGCCAGCAGCTTAGGCCCGAACCTAGCGCCTAGCTCCTACAATGAGCAGTTCTTC; CDR3aa: CASSLGPNLAPSSYNEQFF
abundance: -; j_gene: TRBJ2-6; d_gene: -; v_gene: TRBV2; CDR3nt: TGTGCCAGCAAAGGAGGGGCACTCTCTGGGGCCAACGTCCTGACTTTC; CDR3aa: CASKGGALSGANVLTF
abundance: -; j_gene: TRBJ2-3; d_gene: -; v_gene: TRBV4-3; CDR3nt: TGCGCCAGCAGCCAAGCGGGCGGGTGGACAGATACGCAGTATTTT; CDR3aa: CASSQAGGWTDTQYF
abundance: -; j_gene: TRBJ2-3; d_gene: -; v_gene: TRBV11-2; CDR3nt: TGTGCCAGCAGCTTAGTGTCAGGGCAAGATACGCAGTATTTT; CDR3aa: CASSLVSGQDTQYF
abundance: -; j_gene: TRBJ2-6; d_gene: -; v_gene: TRBV5-4; CDR3nt: TGTGCCAGCAGAAAAACAGGGATCTCTGGGGCCAACGTCCTGACTTTC; CDR3aa: CASRKTGISGANVLTF
abundance: -; j_gene: TRBJ1-1; d_gene: -; v_gene: TRBV28; CDR3nt: TGTGCCAGCAGTTTCGGAGACACTGAAGCTTTCTTT; CDR3aa: CASSFGDTEAFF
abundance: -; j_gene: TRBJ1-5; d_gene: -; v_gene: TRBV28; CDR3nt: TGTGCCAGCAGAATAGATAGCAATCAGCCCCAGCATTTT; CDR3aa: CASRIDSNQPQHF
abundance: -; j_gene: TRBJ1-1; d_gene: -; v_gene: TRBV7-2; CDR3nt: TGTGCCAGCAGCTTGCAGTTCGTATCGACTGAAGCTTTCTTT; CDR3aa: CASSLQFVSTEAFF
abundance: -; j_gene: TRBJ1-5; d_gene: TRBD1; v_gene: TRBV28; CDR3nt: TGTGCCAGCAGACCTCCGGGACAGGTCATTGATCAGCCCCAGCATTTT; CDR3aa: CASRPPGQVIDQPQHF
abundance: -; j_gene: TRBJ2-1; d_gene: TRBD2; v_gene: TRBV4-1; CDR3nt: TGCGCCAGCAGCCAAGGGAAGCGCAGTAGCGGGAGGGTGGCGCAGTTCTTC; CDR3aa: CASSQGKRSSGRVAQFF
abundance: -; j_gene: TRBJ1-1; d_gene: -; v_gene: TRBV9; CDR3nt: TGTGCCAGCAGCGTAGGAACAGGCCTGAACACTGAAGCTTTCTTT; CDR3aa: CASSVGTGLNTEAFF
abundance: -; j_gene: TRBJ1-1; d_gene: -; v_gene: TRBV19; CDR3nt: TGTGCCAGTAGTATAGCTGGCTACACTGAAGCTTTCTTT; CDR3aa: CASSIAGYTEAFF
abundance: once; j_gene: TRBJ2-1; d_gene: TRBD2; v_gene: TRBV18; CDR3nt: TGTGCCAGCTCACCATCCGGGACTAGCGTCCATCGATCTACCTACAATGAGCAGTTCTTC; CDR3aa: CASSPSGTSVHRSTYNEQFF
abundance: -; j_gene: TRBJ1-1; d_gene: -; v_gene: TRBV7-9; CDR3nt: TGTGCCAGCAGCTTACGGGAGTTTGCTGAAGCTTTCTTT; CDR3aa: CASSLREFAEAFF
abundance: -; j_gene: TRBJ1-2; d_gene: -; v_gene: TRBV7-2; CDR3nt: TGTGCCAGCAGCTTAGCGACAGTTCTGTATGGCTACACCTTC; CDR3aa: CASSLATVLYGYTF